This TCR beta chain was sequenced during a study of shared clonotypes between healthy human individuals. The CDR3 loop spans 13 amino acids. From germline, CDR1 is SGHVS and CDR2 FNYEAQ. V shed 5 bases and J 4 bases; nucleotides not matched to a gene: 3. Measured with immunoSEQ multiplex PCR; TCRdb has only the in-frame clones, and not every one. Counted here are approximately 1.5 million clones, about 98.5% occurring once; the ten biggest clones make up 0.36%. The TCR sequence derives from a young man in good health. The rearrangement joins TRBV7-6 to TRBJ2-7; 9 nucleotides align to TRBD2. Sequencing was performed on naive CD4+ T cells sorted from blood. Subset reported: CD45RA+ positively selected. CDR3 region: CASSRLAEYEQYF. DNA for the CDR3: TGTGCCAGCAGCCGACTAGCGGAGTACGAGCAGTACTTC.